This entry lists 12 T cell receptor beta chains sequenced from one sample in a study of graft-versus-host responses after intestinal transplantation. Clones were read by immunoSEQ multiplex PCR, and TCRdb kept only the in-frame ones, dropping some. This table has approximately 9,100 clones, 90% to 95% appearing once. The sample in question was bone marrow, obtained about 520 days after intestinal transplantation. The receptors here all came from a human patient who received an intestinal transplant, so some T cells may come from the graft donor.

The DNA for the CDR3 is TGCAGCGTGAGGACAGGCGGGGGTGAGCAGTTCTTC. It specifies CSVRTGGGEQFF. The rearrangement uses TRBV29-1 and TRBJ2-1; D assignment may be TRBD1 or TRBD2 (7 bases each). Germline V gives CDR1 SQVTM, CDR2 ANQGSEA. Trimming cost V 6 bases and J 9 bases, with 15 bases left between them. This CDR3 has 12 residues.

This rearrangement joins TRBV19 to TRBJ2-5; 12 nucleotides line up with TRBD2. The CDR3 sequence is 15 residues long. J gave up 5 bases and V 2 bases, and 3 bases lay outside the gene matches. CDR1 LNHDA and CDR2 SQIVND come from the germline V gene (reference sequence). CDR3 sequence: CASSIRTSGMETQYF. The CDR3 DNA sequence: TGTGCCAGTAGTATAAGGACTAGCGGGATGGAGACCCAGTACTTC.

J is TRBJ1-6 and V is TRBV4-2; TRBD1 aligns across 8 bases. There are 16 residues in the CDR3. V lost 4 bases, J lost 7 bases, and 9 bases stayed unmatched. In germline, CDR1 is LGHNA, CDR2 YNFKEQ. CDR3 protein: CASSLEQGGANSPLHF. The CDR3 DNA sequence: TGTGCCAGCAGCCTCGAACAGGGGGGCGCGAATTCACCCCTCCACTTT.

The chain joins TRBV7-8 to TRBJ1-1; a possible D gene is TRBD1 (5 bases). There are 15 residues in the CDR3. Germline-derived CDR1 and CDR2 are SGHVS and FQNEAQ. V gave up 4 bases and J gave up 0 bases, with 12 bases separating them. CDR3 sequence: CASSSDTVMNTEAFF. The CDR3 nucleotides are TGTGCCAGCAGCTCGGACACAGTCATGAACACTGAAGCTTTCTTT.

The chain links TRBV27 to TRBJ2-7; 8 nucleotides match TRBD1. The CDR3 is 14 amino acids. Germline V gene lookup returns CDR1 MNHEY and CDR2 SMNVEV (reference sequence). Trimming cost V 5 bases and J 6 bases; bases outside gene matches: 9. The DNA of the CDR3 is TGTGCCAGCAGTCCGCGGACAGGGAGGTTCGAGCAGTACTTC. Protein: CASSPRTGRFEQYF.

This rearrangement joins TRBV15 to TRBJ1-5, with D perhaps TRBD1 (6 bases). The CDR3 consists of 16 residues. The V end lost 3 bases, the J end lost 0 bases, and 12 bases lay between the germline ends. Germline loops: CDR1 LNHNV, CDR2 YYDKDF (reference sequence). This CDR3 is CATSRKGTFSNQPQHF. In DNA, the CDR3 is TGTGCCACCAGCAGGAAAGGGACATTTAGCAATCAGCCCCAGCATTTT.

The V call is TRBV7-2, the J call TRBJ2-7, with D hard to call. Germline assignment: CDR1 SGHTA and CDR2 FQGNSA. The germline V and J ends were trimmed by 0 bases and 6 bases, with 6 bases remaining between them. The CDR3 contains 12 residues. CDR3 coding DNA: TGTGCCAGCAGCTTAGCGCAGCGCGAGCAGTACTTC. This translates into CASSLAQREQYF.

This chain uses TRBV9 with TRBJ1-2; a possible D gene is TRBD1 (5 bases). The germline gives CDR1 SGDLS, CDR2 YYNGEE. Trimming took 0 bases from V and 3 from J, leaving 9 bases between them. The CDR3 extends over 14 amino acids. CDR3 residues: CASSVGTSDYGYTF. CDR3 nucleotides: TGTGCCAGCAGCGTAGGGACATCTGACTATGGCTACACCTTC. The full variable domain, rest sourced from reference TRBV9 and TRBJ1-2, is DSGVTQTPKHLITATGQRVTLRCSPRSGDLSVYWYQQSLDQGLQFLIQYYNGEERAKGNILERFSAQQFPDLHSELNLSSLELGDSALYFCASSVGTSDYGYTFGSGTRLTVV.

The chain carries TRBV2 and TRBJ2-6, with D perhaps matching TRBD2 (6 bases). The V end lost 2 bases, the J end lost 2 bases, and 16 bases lay between the germline ends. Germline V gives CDR1 SNHLY, CDR2 FYNNEI. This CDR3 contains 18 residues. The chain's CDR3 is CASSETREARAGANVLTF. The DNA of the CDR3 is TGTGCCAGCAGTGAAACGAGGGAGGCCAGGGCTGGGGCCAACGTCCTGACTTTC.

The chain joins TRBV19 to TRBJ2-1; 12 bases align to TRBD2. CDR3 length: 16 amino acids. The germline V gene has CDR1 LNHDA and CDR2 SQIVND (reference sequence). The trim removed 6 bases at V and 6 bases at J, leaving 9 bases unmatched. The CDR3 nucleotides read TGTGCCAGTAGAGAATCCACTAGCGGGAGGATCAATGAGCAGTTCTTC. This translates into CASRESTSGRINEQFF.

This chain uses TRBV4-3 with TRBJ2-2; D is perhaps TRBD1 or TRBD2 (5 bases each). Germline CDR1 is LGHNA and CDR2 is YSLEER. The CDR3 has 19 amino acids. The V end was cut by 0 bases, the J end by 0 bases, with 17 bases between. The CDR3 loop is CASSQDPPGTFANTGELFF. DNA for the CDR3: TGCGCCAGCAGCCAAGATCCTCCAGGGACCTTTGCGAACACCGGGGAGCTGTTTTTT.

The V call is TRBV7-3, the J call TRBJ2-1; 11 nucleotides agree with TRBD2. CDR1 SGHTA and CDR2 FQGTGA come from the germline V gene. The length of the CDR3 is 15 residues. Germline trimming cut 5 bases from V and 10 bases from J; bases unmatched to any gene: 10. CDR3 loop: CASSPSGLAAYEQFF. The DNA of the CDR3 is TGTGCCAGCAGCCCCTCGGGACTAGCGGCGTACGAGCAGTTCTTC.